Each of the 19 T cell receptor beta chains below was sequenced from the same sample in a study of high-grade serous ovarian cancer treatment subgroups. Tumor samples were taken before definitive surgery or chemotherapy. Profiled with immunoSEQ multiplex PCR; TCRdb holds only in-frame clones, not every one. The sample lists approximately 17,000 clones; around 73% were seen once. Sequences were obtained from tumor tissue. Receptor source: a human donor with high-grade serous ovarian cancer.

This clone was detected a few times. The chain joins TRBV14 to TRBJ2-7; TRBD2 is a possible D gene (5 bases). Trimming took 5 bases from V and 2 from J, leaving 13 bases between them. This CDR3 is 14 amino acids long. Germline CDR1 is SGHDN and CDR2 is FVKESK. DNA for the CDR3: TGTGCCAGCAGCACTCGGCCGGGGACCTACGAGCAGTACTTC. Residues: CASSTRPGTYEQYF.

The rearrangement joins TRBV7-3 to TRBJ2-7; the D gene is possibly TRBD2 (6 bases). CDR3 length: 15 residues. Trimming removed 2 bases at V and 5 bases at J, with 16 bases between. CDR1 and CDR2 (germline): SGHTA, FQGTGA. CDR3 region: CASSLEGTSGDEQYF. The DNA for the CDR3 is TGTGCCAGCAGCTTAGAAGGGACCTCGGGGGACGAGCAGTACTTC.

The chain employs TRBV19 and TRBJ2-5; either TRBD1 or TRBD2 may fit D (5 bases each). V lost 4 bases and J 2 bases, leaving 8 bases between the germline ends. The CDR3 is 13 residues long. Germline assignment: CDR1 LNHDA and CDR2 SQIVND (reference sequence). CDR3 coding DNA: TGTGCCAGTAGTACGGGACGGCAAGAGACCCAGTACTTC. This sequence encodes CASSTGRQETQYF.

This clone was found a few times. The gene calls are TRBV19 and TRBJ2-1; D possibly corresponds to TRBD2 (6 bases). The CDR3 totals 16 residues. CDR1 is LNHDA and CDR2 is SQIVND in the germline V gene (reference sequence). The ends were cut back, 5 bases at V and 10 bases at J, with 24 bases in the middle. The CDR3 region is CASSDLGAGSPREQFF. The CDR3, as DNA: TGTGCCAGTAGTGACCTTGGGGCGGGGTCTCCGAGAGAGCAGTTCTTC. The whole variable domain, filled in from reference TRBV19 and TRBJ2-1, reads DGGITQSPKYLFRKEGQNVTLSCEQNLNHDAMYWYRQDPGQGLRLIYYSQIVNDFQKGDIAEGYSVSREKKESFPLTVTSAQKNPTAFYLCASSDLGAGSPREQFFGPGTRLTVL.

The V and J genes are TRBV7-2 and TRBJ1-1, with a weak D call TRBD1 (6 bases). This CDR3 has 13 residues. V was trimmed by 4 bases and J by 5 bases, leaving 11 bases between them. Germline values: CDR1 SGHTA, CDR2 FQGNSA. Here the CDR3 DNA reads TGTGCCAGCAGCTCACAGGGTTGGACTGAAGCTTTCTTT. Its translation is CASSSQGWTEAFF.

This clone was seen just once. The rearrangement joins TRBV11-3 to TRBJ1-1; 7 bases are a match to TRBD1. The CDR3 is made up of 14 amino acids. The trim removed 5 bases at V and 3 bases at J, leaving 6 bases unmatched. The germline V gene has CDR1 SGHNT and CDR2 YENEEA. CDR3 protein: CASSSRGGDTEAFF. In DNA form, the CDR3 reads TGTGCCAGCAGCAGCAGGGGGGGTGACACTGAAGCTTTCTTT.

The V and J genes are TRBV5-5 and TRBJ1-3; no clear D gene. Germline CDR1 reads SGHKS; CDR2 reads YYEKEE (reference sequence). V was shortened by 3 bases and J by 4 bases, with 8 bases between the two germline ends. CDR3 size: 13 residues. The CDR3 bases are TGTGCCAGCAGCTCGGACGGAGGAAACACCATATATTTT. Protein: CASSSDGGNTIYF.

The J gene is TRBJ1-1, the V gene TRBV6-6, with 7 bases aligning to TRBD1. The germline gives CDR1 MNHNY, CDR2 SVGAGI (reference sequence). J was trimmed by 11 bases and V by 6 bases; bases with no gene match: 9. The CDR3 loop spans 12 amino acids. The CDR3 loop is CASRRDRVNAFF. In DNA, the CDR3 is TGTGCCAGCAGACGCGACAGGGTCAATGCTTTCTTT.

This clone was seen a single time. The chain links TRBV28 to TRBJ2-7, with 7 bases aligning to TRBD1. CDR3 length: 13 amino acids. The V gene end was trimmed by 3 bases and the J gene end by 6 bases; junction bases not matched to a gene: 5. Germline V lookup: CDR1 MDHEN, CDR2 SYDVKM. CDR3: CASSFPDRAEQYF. The CDR3 nucleotides read TGTGCCAGCAGTTTCCCCGACAGGGCCGAGCAGTACTTC. The full variable domain, its missing parts supplied by reference TRBV28 and TRBJ2-7, is DVKVTQSSRYLVKRTGEKVFLECVQDMDHENMFWYRQDPGLGLRLIYFSYDVKMKEKGDIPEGYSVSREKKERFSLILESASTNQTSMYLCASSFPDRAEQYFGPGTRLTVT.

V gene TRBV10-1 combines with J gene TRBJ1-2; tentative D call: TRBD1 (6 bases). The length of the CDR3 is 13 residues. The ends were cut back, 2 bases at V and 2 bases at J, with 6 bases in the middle. CDR1 is WNHNN and CDR2 is SYGVQD in the germline V gene (reference sequence). CDR3 nucleotide sequence: TGCGCCAGCAGTGAGGGACAGAACTATGGCTACACCTTC. Its protein product is CASSEGQNYGYTF.

V gene TRBV11-2 combines with J gene TRBJ2-7; 8 bases fit TRBD1. Germline CDR1 is SGHAT and CDR2 is FQNNGV. V shed 2 bases and J 4 bases; nucleotides not matched to a gene: 4. The CDR3 runs to 14 residues. The chain's CDR3 is CASSLQTGEYEQYF. The CDR3 DNA follows: TGTGCCAGCAGCTTACAGACAGGGGAATACGAGCAGTACTTC.

The chain recombines TRBV5-1 with TRBJ2-5; D may be TRBD2 (5 bases). The germline V gene has CDR1 SGHRS and CDR2 YFSETQ. This CDR3 has 14 amino acids. V lost 0 bases and J 4 bases, leaving 10 bases between the germline ends. The chain's CDR3 is CASSLALARETQYF. For the CDR3, the DNA is TGCGCCAGCAGCTTGGCCCTAGCACGAGAGACCCAGTACTTC.

V and J are TRBV19 and TRBJ2-2, with unresolved D. Trimming stripped 3 bases from V and 1 base from J, with 6 bases between. Per the germline V gene, CDR1 is LNHDA and CDR2 is SQIVND (reference sequence). The CDR3 is 14 amino acids. CDR3 residues: CASSIQGNTGELFF. DNA for the CDR3: TGTGCCAGTAGTATTCAAGGGAACACCGGGGAGCTGTTTTTT.

The chain carries TRBV7-2 and TRBJ2-1, with 12 bases fitting TRBD1. V dropped 1 base and J dropped 9; count of bases not matched to a gene: 16. CDR3 length: 19 amino acids. Germline lookup yields CDR1 SGHTA and CDR2 FQGNSA. CDR3 region: CASSLVRPRDRGRGGEQFF. CDR3 DNA: TGTGCCAGCAGCTTAGTAAGACCCCGGGACAGGGGGCGCGGGGGTGAGCAGTTCTTC.

The CDR3 spells CACQSAGVAYEQYF. The DNA of the CDR3 is TGTGCTTGTCAATCAGCGGGGGTCGCCTACGAGCAGTACTTC. The gene calls are TRBV6-1 and TRBJ2-7; 8 bases agree with TRBD2. The germline V gene has CDR1 MNHNS and CDR2 SASEGT. The CDR3 loop spans 14 amino acids.

This clone is a singleton in its sample. The CDR3 reads CASSLSLQVSYEQYF. The CDR3 DNA follows: TGCGCCAGCAGCTTGAGTCTCCAGGTTTCCTACGAGCAGTACTTC. The rearrangement uses TRBV5-1 and TRBJ2-7; D uncertain. The V and J ends lost 1 base and 1 base respectively, with 12 bases between them. Germline V lookup: CDR1 SGHRS, CDR2 YFSETQ. The CDR3 runs 15 residues. Filled out from reference TRBV5-1 and TRBJ2-7, the complete variable domain reads KAGVTQTPRYLIKTRGQQVTLSCSPISGHRSVSWYQQTPGQGLQFLFEYFSETQRNKGNFPGRFSGRQFSNSRSEMNVSTLELGDSALYLCASSLSLQVSYEQYFGPGTRLTVT.

The table lists this clone with a few counts. The J gene is TRBJ1-1, the V gene TRBV4-2; 8 bases map to TRBD1. Per germline, CDR1 LGHNA and CDR2 YNFKEQ. The V and J ends lost 4 bases and 1 base, in that order; junction bases with no gene match: 2. The CDR3 has 14 amino acids. CDR3 protein: CASSPGTGNTEAFF. The DNA for the CDR3 is TGTGCCAGCAGCCCTGGGACAGGGAACACTGAAGCTTTCTTT.

The J gene is TRBJ2-5, the V gene TRBV9, with TRBD2 matching over 9 bases. This CDR3 region has 15 residues. V dropped 1 base and J dropped 4; count of bases not matched to a gene: 5. CDR1 is SGDLS, CDR2 YYNGEE, per germline. The CDR3 here is CASSVRLAGRETQYF. In DNA form, the CDR3 reads TGTGCCAGCAGCGTACGGCTAGCGGGGAGAGAGACCCAGTACTTC.

With respect to this clone: Mismatch with germline at one junction end may stem from a read error. CDR3 coding DNA: TGTGCCAGCTCACCGGGCCAGCCGCGGGGGGTCTTC. Its protein is CASSPGQPRGVF. The chain combines TRBV18 with TRBJ1-2; tentative D call: TRBD1 (5 bases). The V gene's germline CDR1 is KGHSH and CDR2 LQKENI. This CDR3 is 12 amino acids long.